A selection of T cell receptor beta chains follows, all from one sample in a study of blood T cell repertoires in COVID-19. Here immunoSEQ multiplex PCR was the method, and the copy in TCRdb shows in-frame clones only, minus some. The table lists approximately 120,000 clones, 88% of them singletons. The sequencing sample was made of peripheral blood. These receptors all come from a human donor in a cohort sampled during active COVID-19. Both conserved end residues are part of each CDR3. Only part of the rows carry a size: once, few, many, or a class if the clone is expanded.

cdr3_aa: CASRPPGHPYGYTF
clone_size: NA
v_call: TRBV2

cdr3_aa: CASSPRGGANEQFF
clone_size: once
v_call: TRBV18

cdr3_aa: CAGQTGNDSPLHF
clone_size: NA
v_call: TRBV6-5

cdr3_aa: CASSLVPGEDTQYF
clone_size: NA
v_call: TRBV5-6

cdr3_aa: CASSRGSGANVLTF
clone_size: once
v_call: TRBV27

cdr3_aa: CASSARLAKENYEQYF
clone_size: NA
v_call: TRBV5-6

cdr3_aa: CASSTGQGIINEQFF
clone_size: NA
v_call: TRBV11-1

cdr3_aa: CASRDGGAVTDTQYF
clone_size: NA
v_call: TRBV6-5

cdr3_aa: CASSERGWLGYTF
clone_size: NA
v_call: TRBV6-1

cdr3_aa: CASSFISGNQPQHF
clone_size: NA
v_call: TRBV5-6

cdr3_aa: CASSAGLADLYNEQFF
clone_size: NA
v_call: TRBV2

cdr3_aa: CASSFNPTGKNIQYF
clone_size: NA
v_call: TRBV27

cdr3_aa: CASSQDTRGQDSPLHF
clone_size: NA
v_call: TRBV4-2

cdr3_aa: CASNRDNVNYEQYF
clone_size: NA
v_call: TRBV6-5

cdr3_aa: CASSRGGVRNPGFF
clone_size: NA
v_call: TRBV7-9